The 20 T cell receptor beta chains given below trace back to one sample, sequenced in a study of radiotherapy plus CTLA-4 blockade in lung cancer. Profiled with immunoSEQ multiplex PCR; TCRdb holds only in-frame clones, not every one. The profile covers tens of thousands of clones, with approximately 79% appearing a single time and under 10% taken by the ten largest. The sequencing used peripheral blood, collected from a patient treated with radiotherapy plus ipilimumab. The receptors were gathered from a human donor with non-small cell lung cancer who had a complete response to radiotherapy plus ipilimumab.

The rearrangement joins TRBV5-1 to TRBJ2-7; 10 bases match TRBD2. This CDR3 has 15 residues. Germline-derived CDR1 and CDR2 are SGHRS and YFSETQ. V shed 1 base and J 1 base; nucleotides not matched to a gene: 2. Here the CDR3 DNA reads TGCGCCAGCAGCTTGTTAGCGGGAGGATCCTACGAGCAGTACGTC. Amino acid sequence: CASSLLAGGSYEQYV.

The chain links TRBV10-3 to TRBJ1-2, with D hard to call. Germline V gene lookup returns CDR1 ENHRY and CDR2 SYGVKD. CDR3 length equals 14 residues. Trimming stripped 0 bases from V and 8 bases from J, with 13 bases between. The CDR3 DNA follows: TGTGCCATCAGTGAGTCGTCCAGAACCTACGGCTACACCTTC. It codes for CAISESSRTYGYTF.

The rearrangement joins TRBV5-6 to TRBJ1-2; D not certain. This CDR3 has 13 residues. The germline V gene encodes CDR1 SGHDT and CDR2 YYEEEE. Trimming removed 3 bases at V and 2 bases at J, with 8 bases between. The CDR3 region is CASSSSGNYGYTF. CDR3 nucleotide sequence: TGTGCCAGCAGCTCTTCTGGGAACTATGGCTACACCTTC. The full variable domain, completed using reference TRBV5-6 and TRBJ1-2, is DAGVTQSPTHLIKTRGQQVTLRCSPKSGHDTVSWYQQALGQGPQFIFQYYEEEERQRGNFPDRFSGHQFPNYSSELNVNALLLGDSALYLCASSSSGNYGYTFGSGTRLTVV.

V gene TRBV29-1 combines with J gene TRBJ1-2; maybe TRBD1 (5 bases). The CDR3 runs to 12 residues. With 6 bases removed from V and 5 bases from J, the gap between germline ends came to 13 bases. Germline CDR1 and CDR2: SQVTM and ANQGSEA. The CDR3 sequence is CSVGTELYGYTF. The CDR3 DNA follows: TGCAGCGTCGGGACGGAACTTTATGGCTACACCTTC.

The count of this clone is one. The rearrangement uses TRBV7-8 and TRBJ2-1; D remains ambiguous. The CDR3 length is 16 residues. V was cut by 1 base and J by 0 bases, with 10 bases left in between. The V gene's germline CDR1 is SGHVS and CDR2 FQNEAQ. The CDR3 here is CASSLEGGRSYNEQFF. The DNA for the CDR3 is TGTGCCAGCAGCTTAGAAGGCGGACGCTCCTACAATGAGCAGTTCTTC.

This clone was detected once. The CDR3 nucleotides read TGTGCCAGCACCCCAGGGGGCAACTATGGCTACACCTTC. Protein: CASTPGGNYGYTF. This chain joins TRBV6-5 and TRBJ1-2, with TRBD1 identical over 8 bases. Germline V lookup: CDR1 MNHEY, CDR2 SVGAGI. After removal of 7 bases from V and 2 bases from J, the junction contained 3 bases not matched to a gene. CDR3 length: 13 amino acids.

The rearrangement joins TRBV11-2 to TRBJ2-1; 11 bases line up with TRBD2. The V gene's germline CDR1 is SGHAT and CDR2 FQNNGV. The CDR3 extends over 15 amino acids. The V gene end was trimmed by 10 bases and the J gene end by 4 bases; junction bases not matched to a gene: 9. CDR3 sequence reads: CAIPTGTSGYNEQFF. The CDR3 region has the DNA TGTGCCATTCCCACCGGGACTAGCGGTTACAATGAGCAGTTCTTC.

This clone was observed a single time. The chain's CDR3 is CASSLGFAYEQYF. CDR3 bases: TGTGCCAGCAGTTTGGGGTTTGCCTACGAGCAGTACTTC. The chain has TRBV6-5 and TRBJ2-7; no definite D call. V was trimmed by 4 bases and J by 2 bases, leaving 9 bases between them. The CDR3 spans 13 residues. Germline CDR1 is MNHEY and CDR2 is SVGAGI.

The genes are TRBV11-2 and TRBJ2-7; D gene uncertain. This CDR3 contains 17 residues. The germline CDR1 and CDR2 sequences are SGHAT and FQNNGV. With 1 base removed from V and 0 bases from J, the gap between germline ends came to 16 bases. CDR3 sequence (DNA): TGTGCCAGCAGCTTAGTCCGGCCTTTACTCCGCTCCTACGAGCAGTACTTC. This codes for CASSLVRPLLRSYEQYF. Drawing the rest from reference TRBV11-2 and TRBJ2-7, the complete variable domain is EAGVAQSPRYKIIEKRQSVAFWCNPISGHATLYWYQQILGQGPKLLIQFQNNGVVDDSQLPKDRFSAERLKGVDSTLKIQPAKLEDSAVYLCASSLVRPLLRSYEQYFGPGTRLTVT.

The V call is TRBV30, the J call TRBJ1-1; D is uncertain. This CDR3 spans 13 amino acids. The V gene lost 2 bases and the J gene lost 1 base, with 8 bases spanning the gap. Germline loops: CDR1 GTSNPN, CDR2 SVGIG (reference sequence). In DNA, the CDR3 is TGTGCCTGGAGTTGGGCAGGGAACACTGAAGCTTTCTTT. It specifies CAWSWAGNTEAFF.

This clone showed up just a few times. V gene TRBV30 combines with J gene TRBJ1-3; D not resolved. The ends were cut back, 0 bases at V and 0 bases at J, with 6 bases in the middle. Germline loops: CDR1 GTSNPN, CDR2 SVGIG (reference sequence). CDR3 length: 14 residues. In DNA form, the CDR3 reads TGTGCCTGGAGTGTCCGTCGCTCTGGAAACACCATATATTTT. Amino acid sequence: CAWSVRRSGNTIYF.

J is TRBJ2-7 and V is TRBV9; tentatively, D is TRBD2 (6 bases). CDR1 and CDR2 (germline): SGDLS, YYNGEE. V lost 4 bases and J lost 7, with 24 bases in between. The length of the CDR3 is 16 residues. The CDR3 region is CASSPRRRARTGEQYV. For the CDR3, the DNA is TGTGCCAGCAGCCCCCGACGGAGGGCGAGGACGGGGGAGCAGTACGTC.

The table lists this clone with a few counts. CDR3 amino acids: CASSGLRNTEAFF. The CDR3 DNA is TGTGCCAGCAGCGGTCTTAGGAACACTGAAGCTTTCTTT. This chain connects TRBV7-2 to TRBJ1-1, with D unresolved. Germline V gene sequence: CDR1 SGHTA, CDR2 FQGNSA. The germline V and J ends were trimmed by 5 bases and 1 base, with 8 bases remaining between them. CDR3 length: 13 amino acids.

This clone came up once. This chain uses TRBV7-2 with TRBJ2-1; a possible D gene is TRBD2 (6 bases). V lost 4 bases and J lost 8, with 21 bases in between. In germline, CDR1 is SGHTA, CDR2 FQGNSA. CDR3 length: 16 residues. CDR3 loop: CASSSPRLVRGHEQFF. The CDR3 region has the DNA TGTGCCAGCAGCTCACCCAGACTAGTAAGGGGACATGAGCAGTTCTTC.

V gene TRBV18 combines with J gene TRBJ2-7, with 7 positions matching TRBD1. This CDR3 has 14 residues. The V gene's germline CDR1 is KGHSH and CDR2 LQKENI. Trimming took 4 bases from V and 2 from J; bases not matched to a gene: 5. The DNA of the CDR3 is TGTGCCAGCTCACTATACAGGGGAACCTACGAGCAGTACTTC. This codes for CASSLYRGTYEQYF.

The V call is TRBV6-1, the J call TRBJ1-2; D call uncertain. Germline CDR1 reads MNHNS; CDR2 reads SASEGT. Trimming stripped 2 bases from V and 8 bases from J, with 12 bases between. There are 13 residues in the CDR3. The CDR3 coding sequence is TGTGCCAGCAGTGAATTTTTGGGGAGCGGCTACACCTTC. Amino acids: CASSEFLGSGYTF.

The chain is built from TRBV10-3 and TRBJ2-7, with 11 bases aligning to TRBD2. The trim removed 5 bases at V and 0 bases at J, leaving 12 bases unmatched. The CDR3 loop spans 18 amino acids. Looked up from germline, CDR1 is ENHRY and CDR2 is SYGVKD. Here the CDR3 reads CAISQGATSGDFSYEQYF. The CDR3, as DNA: TGTGCCATCAGTCAAGGGGCGACTAGCGGGGATTTCTCCTACGAGCAGTACTTC.

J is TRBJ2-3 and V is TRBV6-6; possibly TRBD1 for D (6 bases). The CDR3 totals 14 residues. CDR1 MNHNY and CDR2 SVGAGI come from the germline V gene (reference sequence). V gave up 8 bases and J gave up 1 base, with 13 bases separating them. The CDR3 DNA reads TGTGCCAGCGCAGGGGACGGTGGCACAGATACGCAGTATTTT. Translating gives CASAGDGGTDTQYF.

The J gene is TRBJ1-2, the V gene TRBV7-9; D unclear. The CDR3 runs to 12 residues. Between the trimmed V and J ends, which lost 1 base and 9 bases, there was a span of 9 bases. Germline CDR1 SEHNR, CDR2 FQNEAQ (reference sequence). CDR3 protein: CASSLERRSYTF. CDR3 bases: TGTGCCAGCAGCTTAGAAAGGCGAAGCTACACCTTC. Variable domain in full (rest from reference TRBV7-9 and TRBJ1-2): DTGVSQNPRHKITKRGQNVTFRCDPISEHNRLYWYRQTLGQGPEFLTYFQNEAQLEKSRLLSDRFSAERPKGSFSTLEIQRTEQGDSAMYLCASSLERRSYTFGSGTRLTVV.

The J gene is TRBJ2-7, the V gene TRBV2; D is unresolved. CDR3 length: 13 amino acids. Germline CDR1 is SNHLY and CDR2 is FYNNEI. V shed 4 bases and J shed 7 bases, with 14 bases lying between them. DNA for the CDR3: TGTGCCAGCAGTGCTTCTCGGGCAGGTGAGCAGTACTTC. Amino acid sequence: CASSASRAGEQYF.